This paragraph covers one T cell receptor (beta chain) sequence. What it recognizes is unknown. This entry is derived from a study of Graves' ophthalmopathy and Graves' hyperthyroidism. The study, taken as a whole, reports: The model reached around 70% sensitivity and roughly 72% specificity for predicting ophthalmopathy progression. In blood, most expanded thyroid clonotypes above 0.001 frequency were also detected.

The CDR3 covers 13 residues. V dropped 3 bases and J dropped 7 bases, with 12 bases sitting between them. The germline V gene encodes CDR1 SEHNR and CDR2 FQNEAQ (reference sequence). RNA transcripts yielded amplified TCR beta CDR3 regions. Following a first-round RT-PCR that used HTBI primers, a second-round multiplex PCR was carried out. TCRdb reprocessed the multiplex PCR reads with MiXCR, giving one entry per CDR3 protein. The sample carries 45,000 to 60,000 distinct CDR3 sequences, more than 40% recorded once. Active ophthalmopathy (CAS at least 3, NOSPECS at least 4), lasting under 3 months. Sequenced material: peripheral blood. The clonotype comes from an adult woman with Graves' ophthalmopathy. The chain combines TRBV7-9 with TRBJ1-1, with D maybe TRBD1 (6 bases). As DNA, the CDR3 is TGTGCCAGCAGCTTTATTAGGGGGGATGAAGCTTTCTTT. Residues: CASSFIRGDEAFF.